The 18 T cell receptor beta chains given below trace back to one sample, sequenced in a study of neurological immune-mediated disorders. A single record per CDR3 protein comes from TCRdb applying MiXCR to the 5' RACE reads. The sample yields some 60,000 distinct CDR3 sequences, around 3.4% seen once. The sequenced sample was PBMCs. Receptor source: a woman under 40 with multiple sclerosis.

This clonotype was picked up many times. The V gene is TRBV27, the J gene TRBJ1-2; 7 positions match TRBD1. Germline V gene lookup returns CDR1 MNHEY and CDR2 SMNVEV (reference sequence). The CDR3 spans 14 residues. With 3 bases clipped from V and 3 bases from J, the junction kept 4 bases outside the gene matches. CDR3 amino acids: CASSLRQGHYGYTF. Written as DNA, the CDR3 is TGTGCCAGCAGTTTGAGACAGGGCCACTATGGCTACACCTTC.

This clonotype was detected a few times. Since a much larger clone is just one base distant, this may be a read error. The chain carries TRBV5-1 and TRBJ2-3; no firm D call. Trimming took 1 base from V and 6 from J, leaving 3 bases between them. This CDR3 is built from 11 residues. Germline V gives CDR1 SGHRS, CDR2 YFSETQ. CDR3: CASSLWDTQYF. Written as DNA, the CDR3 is TGCGCCAGCAGCTTGTGGGATACGCAGTATTTT. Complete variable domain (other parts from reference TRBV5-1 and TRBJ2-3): KAGVTQTPRYLIKTRGQQVTLSCSPISGHRSVSWYQQTPGQGLQFLFEYFSETQRNKGNFPGRFSGRQFSNSRSEMNVSTLELGDSALYLCASSLWDTQYFGPGTRLTVL.

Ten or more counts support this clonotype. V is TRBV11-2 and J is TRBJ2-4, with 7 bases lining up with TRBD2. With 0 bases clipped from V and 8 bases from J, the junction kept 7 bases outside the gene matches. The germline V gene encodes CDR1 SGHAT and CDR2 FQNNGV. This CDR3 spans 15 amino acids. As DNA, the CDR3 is TGTGCCAGCAGCTTAGAGGGGACTATAAAGGACATTCAGTACTTC. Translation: CASSLEGTIKDIQYF.

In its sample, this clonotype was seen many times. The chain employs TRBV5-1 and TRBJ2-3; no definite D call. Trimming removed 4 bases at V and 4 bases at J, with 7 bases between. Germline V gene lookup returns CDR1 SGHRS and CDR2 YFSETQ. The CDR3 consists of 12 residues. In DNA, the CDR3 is TGCGCCAGCAGCAACGGCCCAGATACGCAGTATTTT. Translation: CASSNGPDTQYF.

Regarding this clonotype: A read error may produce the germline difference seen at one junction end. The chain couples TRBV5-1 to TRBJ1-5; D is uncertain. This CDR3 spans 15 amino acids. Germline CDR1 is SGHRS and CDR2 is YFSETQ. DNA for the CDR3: TGCGCCAGCATCTTGACGGGGTATAGCAATCAGCCCCAGCATTTT. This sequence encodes CASILTGYSNQPQHF.

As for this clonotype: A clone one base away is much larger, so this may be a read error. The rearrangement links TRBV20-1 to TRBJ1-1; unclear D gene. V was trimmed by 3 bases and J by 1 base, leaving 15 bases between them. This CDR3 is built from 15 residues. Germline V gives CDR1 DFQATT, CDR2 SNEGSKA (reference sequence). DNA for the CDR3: TGCAGTGCTAGTGATAGCATGACCTGGAACACTGAAGCTTTCTTT. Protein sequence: CSASDSMTWNTEAFF.

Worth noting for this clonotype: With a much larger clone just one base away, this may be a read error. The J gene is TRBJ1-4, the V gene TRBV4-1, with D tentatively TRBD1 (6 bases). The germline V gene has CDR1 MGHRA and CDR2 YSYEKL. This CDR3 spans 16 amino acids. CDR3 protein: CASSQGLGAANDKLFF. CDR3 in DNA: TGCGCCAGCAGCCAAGGATTGGGGGCAGCTAATGACAAACTGTTTTTT.

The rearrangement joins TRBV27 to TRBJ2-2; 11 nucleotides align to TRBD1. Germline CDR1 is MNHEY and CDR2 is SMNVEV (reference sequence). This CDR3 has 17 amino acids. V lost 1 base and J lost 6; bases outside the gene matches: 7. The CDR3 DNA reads TGTGCCAGCAGTTTATTCGGGACAGGGGGTTTTGCCGGGGAGCTGTTTTTT. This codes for CASSLFGTGGFAGELFF.

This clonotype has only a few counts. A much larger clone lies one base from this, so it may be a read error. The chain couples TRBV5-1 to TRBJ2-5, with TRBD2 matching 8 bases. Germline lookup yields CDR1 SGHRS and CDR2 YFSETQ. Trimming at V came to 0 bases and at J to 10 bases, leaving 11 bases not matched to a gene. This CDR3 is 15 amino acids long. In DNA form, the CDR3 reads TGCGCCAGCAGCTTGGCTACGGGGGGGGGCCCGGACCAGTACTTC. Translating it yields CASSLATGGGPDQYF. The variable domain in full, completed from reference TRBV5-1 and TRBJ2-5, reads KAGVTQTPRYLIKTRGQQVTLSCSPISGHRSVSWYQQTPGQGLQFLFEYFSETQRNKGNFPGRFSGRQFSNSRSEMNVSTLELGDSALYLCASSLATGGGPDQYFGPGTRLLVL.

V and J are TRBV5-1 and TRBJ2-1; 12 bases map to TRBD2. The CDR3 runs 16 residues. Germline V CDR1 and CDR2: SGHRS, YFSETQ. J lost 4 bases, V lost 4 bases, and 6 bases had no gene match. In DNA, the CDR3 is TGCGCCAGCAGCCTAGCTAGCGGGAGGGTTTACAATGAGCAGTTCTTC. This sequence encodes CASSLASGRVYNEQFF.

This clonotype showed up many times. CDR3 loop: CASSFLEPRRETQYF. The CDR3 coding sequence is TGCGCCAGCAGCTTTTTGGAACCCCGACGGGAGACCCAGTACTTC. J is TRBJ2-5 and V is TRBV5-1; D gene uncertain. Trimming stripped 2 bases from V and 5 bases from J, with 16 bases between. The CDR3 sequence is 15 residues long. The germline V gene encodes CDR1 SGHRS and CDR2 YFSETQ.

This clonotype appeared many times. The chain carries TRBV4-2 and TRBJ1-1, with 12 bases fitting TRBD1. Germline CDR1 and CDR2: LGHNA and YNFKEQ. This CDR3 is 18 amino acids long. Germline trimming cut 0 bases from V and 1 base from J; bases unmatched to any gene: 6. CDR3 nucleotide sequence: TGTGCCAGCAGCCAAGAAGGGACAGGGGGCCGAGCGAACACTGAAGCTTTCTTT. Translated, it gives CASSQEGTGGRANTEAFF.

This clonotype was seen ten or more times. The CDR3 reads CASSFRDALEQYF. CDR3 sequence (DNA): TGTGCCAGCAGCTTCCGGGACGCTCTGGAGCAGTACTTC. The rearrangement links TRBV7-9 to TRBJ2-7; D tentatively reads TRBD1 or TRBD2 (5 bases each). The V gene lost 3 bases and the J gene lost 7 bases, with 13 bases spanning the gap. CDR1 is SEHNR, CDR2 FQNEAQ, per germline (reference sequence). The CDR3 covers 13 residues.

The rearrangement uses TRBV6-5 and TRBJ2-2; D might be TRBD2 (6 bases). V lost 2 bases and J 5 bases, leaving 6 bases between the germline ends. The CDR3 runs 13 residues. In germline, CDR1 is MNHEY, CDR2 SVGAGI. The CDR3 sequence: CASSYGGTGELFF. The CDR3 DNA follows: TGTGCCAGCAGTTACGGGGGGACCGGGGAGCTGTTTTTT.

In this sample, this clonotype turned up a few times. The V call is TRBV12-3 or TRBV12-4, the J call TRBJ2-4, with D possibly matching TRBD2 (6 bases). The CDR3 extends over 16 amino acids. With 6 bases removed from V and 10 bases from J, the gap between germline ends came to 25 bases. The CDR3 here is CASSPLLTRLVKIQYF. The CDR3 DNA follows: TGTGCCAGCAGCCCCCTTCTGACTAGACTAGTGAAAATTCAGTACTTC.

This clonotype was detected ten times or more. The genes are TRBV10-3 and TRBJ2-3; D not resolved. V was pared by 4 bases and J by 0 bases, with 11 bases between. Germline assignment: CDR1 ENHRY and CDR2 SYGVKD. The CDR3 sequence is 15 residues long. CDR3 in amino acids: CAISGGRPSTDTQYF. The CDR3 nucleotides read TGTGCCATCAGTGGTGGCAGACCTAGCACAGATACGCAGTATTTT.

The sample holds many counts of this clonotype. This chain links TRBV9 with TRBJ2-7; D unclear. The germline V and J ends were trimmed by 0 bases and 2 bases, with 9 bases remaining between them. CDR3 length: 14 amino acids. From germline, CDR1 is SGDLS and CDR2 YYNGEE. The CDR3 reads CASSVGADPYEQYF. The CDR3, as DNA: TGTGCCAGCAGCGTAGGAGCCGACCCCTACGAGCAGTACTTC.

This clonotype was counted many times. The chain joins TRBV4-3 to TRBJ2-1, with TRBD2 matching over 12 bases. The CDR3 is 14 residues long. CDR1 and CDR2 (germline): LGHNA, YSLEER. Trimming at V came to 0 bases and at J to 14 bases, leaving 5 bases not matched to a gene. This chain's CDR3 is CASSQDQTSGSKFF. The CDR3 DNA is TGCGCCAGCAGCCAAGATCAGACTAGCGGGAGTAAGTTCTTC.